These 8 T cell receptor beta chains originate from one sample sequenced in a study of T cells in Graves' hyperthyroidism and ophthalmopathy (dated by TCRdb to the late 2010s). The method behind the library was multiplex PCR. The reads were generated on an Illumina HiSeq 2000. TCR beta CDR3 regions were amplified from RNA transcripts. For the first round of RT-PCR on the TCR CDR3, the HTBI primer set was used together with the Qiagen OneStep RT-PCR kit. TCRdb handled the public reads itself, with Q25 trimming in fastp and clone calling in MiXCR, and kept productive beta chains. Rows merge per CDR3 protein into single entries with the most common DNA and genes. For this sample the table gives around 600,000 distinct CDR3 sequences, of which 11% to 15% were detected only once. The top ten constitute 6.5% to 9% of the sample. Sequences were obtained from blood. These receptors were obtained from a woman between 18 and 30 years old with Graves' ophthalmopathy.

This clonotype was seen many times. The V and J genes are TRBV5-1 and TRBJ1-2; D is unclear. V was clipped by 1 base and J by 4 bases, with 11 bases between them. CDR3 length equals 14 residues. CDR1 is SGHRS, CDR2 YFSETQ, per germline. In DNA, the CDR3 is TGCGCCAGCAGCTTGAGAATTAAGAGCTATGGCTACACCTTC. This encodes CASSLRIKSYGYTF.

The table lists this clonotype with many counts. The J gene is TRBJ1-1, the V gene TRBV5-1; 8 bases map to TRBD1. The germline gives CDR1 SGHRS, CDR2 YFSETQ. Trimming removed 4 bases from V and 1 base from J; junction bases left unmatched: 12. This CDR3 comprises 17 residues. The CDR3 region is CASSVEGQGASNTEAFF. The CDR3 region has the DNA TGCGCCAGCAGCGTGGAGGGCCAGGGGGCCTCGAACACTGAAGCTTTCTTT.

Here the CDR3 reads CASSFFPNQDEYF. The CDR3, as DNA: TGTGCCAGCAGCTTCTTCCCCAACCAGGACGAGTACTTC. V usage is TRBV11-2 and J usage is TRBJ2-5, with D unclear. Trimming removed 3 bases at V and 12 bases at J, with 17 bases between. Germline assignment: CDR1 SGHAT and CDR2 FQNNGV. The CDR3 is 13 amino acids.

In its sample, this clonotype was seen many times. The chain is built from TRBV28 and TRBJ2-7; TRBD1 might be the D (6 bases). CDR3 length equals 16 residues. Germline CDR1 MDHEN, CDR2 SYDVKM. Trimming shortened V by 6 bases and J by 0 bases, and 18 bases separated the two germline ends. CDR3 sequence: CASRSPGQGSSYEQYF. The DNA of the CDR3 is TGTGCCAGCAGAAGTCCGGGGCAGGGGAGCTCCTACGAGCAGTACTTC.

This sequence joins TRBV2 and TRBJ2-7; tentatively, D is TRBD1 or TRBD2 (5 bases each). Germline CDR1 is SNHLY and CDR2 is FYNNEI. Trimming removed 4 bases at V and 4 bases at J, with 14 bases between. CDR3 length equals 14 residues. CDR3 DNA sequence: TGTGCCAGCAGTGGTGAGGGACGGCCATACGAGCAGTACGTC. This sequence encodes CASSGEGRPYEQYV.

This clonotype was detected ten times or more. V and J are TRBV27 and TRBJ2-1; 10 bases match TRBD2. The V gene end was trimmed by 7 bases and the J gene end by 4 bases; junction bases not matched to a gene: 7. Germline values: CDR1 MNHEY, CDR2 SMNVEV (reference sequence). The CDR3 consists of 15 residues. The CDR3 region has the DNA TGTGCCAGCACCCCCGGGACTAGCGCTTACAATGAGCAGTTCTTC. This translates into CASTPGTSAYNEQFF.

V and J are TRBV18 and TRBJ2-1, with D maybe TRBD2 (5 bases). From germline, CDR1 is KGHSH and CDR2 LQKENI. V lost 4 bases and J lost 4, with 17 bases in between. This CDR3 has 16 residues. CDR3 DNA: TGTGCCAGCTCACTAACTAGTCCAAGTTTATACAATGAGCAGTTCTTC. Its protein product is CASSLTSPSLYNEQFF.

This clonotype came up many times. This chain links TRBV11-2 with TRBJ2-1; tentatively, D is TRBD2 (6 bases). The CDR3 consists of 17 residues. The V and J ends lost 1 base and 5 bases respectively, with 18 bases between them. In germline, CDR1 is SGHAT, CDR2 FQNNGV. The CDR3 sequence: CASSLGRDSLPDNEQFF. CDR3 nucleotides: TGTGCCAGCAGCTTAGGCCGGGACTCTCTGCCCGACAATGAGCAGTTCTTC.